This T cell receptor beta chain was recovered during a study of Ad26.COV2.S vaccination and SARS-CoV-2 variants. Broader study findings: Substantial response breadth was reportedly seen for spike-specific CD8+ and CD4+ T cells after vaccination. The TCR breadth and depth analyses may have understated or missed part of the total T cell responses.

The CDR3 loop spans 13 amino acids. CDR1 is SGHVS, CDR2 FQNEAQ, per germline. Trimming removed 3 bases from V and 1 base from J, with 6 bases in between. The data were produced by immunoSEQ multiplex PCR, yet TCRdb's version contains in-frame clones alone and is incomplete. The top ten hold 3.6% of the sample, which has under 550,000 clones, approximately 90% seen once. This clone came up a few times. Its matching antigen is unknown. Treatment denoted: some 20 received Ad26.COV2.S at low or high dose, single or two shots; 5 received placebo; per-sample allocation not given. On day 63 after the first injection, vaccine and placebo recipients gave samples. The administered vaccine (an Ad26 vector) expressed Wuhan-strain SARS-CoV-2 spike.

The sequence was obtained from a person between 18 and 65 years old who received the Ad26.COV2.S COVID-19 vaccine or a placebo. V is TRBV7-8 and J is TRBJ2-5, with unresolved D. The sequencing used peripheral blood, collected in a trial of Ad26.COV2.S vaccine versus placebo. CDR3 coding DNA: TGTGCCAGCAGCTTCCGACCCCAAGAGACCCAGTACTTC. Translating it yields CASSFRPQETQYF. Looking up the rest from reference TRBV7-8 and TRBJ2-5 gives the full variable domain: GAGVSQSPRYKVAKRGQDVALRCDPISGHVSLFWYQQALGQGPEFLTYFQNEAQLDKSGLPSDRFFAERPEGSVSTLKIQRTQQEDSAVYLCASSFRPQETQYFGPGTRLLVL.